This entry lists 25 T cell receptor beta chains sequenced from one sample in a study of patients and donors after allogeneic stem cell transplantation. A single record per CDR3 protein comes from TCRdb applying MiXCR to the RT-PCR reads. Of about a million distinct CDR3 sequences listed, about 20% are singletons. The sample taken for sequencing was blood, either unsorted or a sorted T cell fraction (not recorded which). Every receptor here comes from a human donor who was either an allogeneic HSCT recipient or a stem cell or donor lymphocyte infusion donor (not recorded which). It is not recorded whose cells these are; they may come from a transplant donor.

The V gene is TRBV4-1, the J gene TRBJ2-2; tentatively, D is TRBD1 (6 bases). The V and J ends lost 2 bases and 0 bases respectively, with 16 bases between them. Germline values: CDR1 MGHRA, CDR2 YSYEKL. The CDR3 is made up of 18 amino acids. The CDR3 is CASSQIPRTASNTGELFF. The CDR3 DNA is TGCGCCAGCAGCCAAATTCCTAGGACAGCTTCGAACACCGGGGAGCTGTTTTTT.

The chain uses TRBV7-6 and TRBJ2-3, with 12 bases fitting TRBD2. The CDR3 covers 17 residues. Germline values: CDR1 SGHVS, CDR2 FNYEAQ. V dropped 4 bases and J dropped 3; count of bases not matched to a gene: 8. The CDR3 is CASSSSGGARRTDTQYF. The CDR3 bases are TGTGCCAGCAGCTCTAGCGGGGGGGCCAGGAGAACAGATACGCAGTATTTT.

A few counts support this clonotype. The V gene is TRBV5-4, the J gene TRBJ2-1, with 7 bases aligning to TRBD2. The CDR3 loop spans 16 amino acids. The junction had 11 bases not matched to a gene; V was cut back by 4 bases and J by 4 bases. The germline V gene has CDR1 SGHNT and CDR2 YYREEE (reference sequence). This CDR3 is CASSPKTSNLYNEQFF. CDR3 DNA: TGTGCCAGCAGCCCGAAGACTAGCAACCTATACAATGAGCAGTTCTTC.

This chain links TRBV4-3 with TRBJ2-7; D ambiguous. Trimming shortened V by 0 bases and J by 4 bases, and 10 bases separated the two germline ends. The CDR3 is 14 amino acids. CDR1 LGHNA and CDR2 YSLEER come from the germline V gene. CDR3 sequence reads: CASSQDFRAYEQYF. CDR3 coding DNA: TGCGCCAGCAGCCAAGATTTTAGGGCTTACGAGCAGTACTTC.

In this sample, this clonotype turned up a few times. The chain joins TRBV3-1 to TRBJ2-7, with D possibly TRBD2 on 5 matching bases. Germline V gene data show CDR1 as LGHDT and CDR2 as YNNKEL (reference sequence). The CDR3 covers 15 residues. Trimming removed 5 bases from V and 2 bases from J, with 16 bases in between. The CDR3 bases are TGTGCCAGCAGCAACGACGCGGACTCTACCTACGAGCAGTACTTC. Amino acids: CASSNDADSTYEQYF.

This clonotype has only a few counts. The chain is built from TRBV12-3 or TRBV12-4 and TRBJ2-7; D call uncertain. V was pared by 10 bases and J by 9 bases, with 25 bases between. The CDR3 has 14 residues. Here the CDR3 DNA reads TGTGCCACCCTTTTCATGGGCCATGCCTTCTCGCAGTACTTC. Its translation is CATLFMGHAFSQYF.

The V gene is TRBV15, the J gene TRBJ2-1; TRBD1 or TRBD2 may be the D gene (7 bases each). Germline CDR1 is LNHNV and CDR2 is YYDKDF (reference sequence). V was shortened by 0 bases and J by 6 bases, with 18 bases between the two germline ends. This CDR3 spans 17 amino acids. The CDR3 DNA is TGTGCCACCAGCAGAGATCAGGGGGGGCTAGGGGTCAATGAGCAGTTCTTC. This translates into CATSRDQGGLGVNEQFF.

This clonotype was observed many times. The V gene is TRBV12-3 or TRBV12-4, the J gene TRBJ2-2; the match to TRBD1 covers 11 bases. There are 15 residues in the CDR3. V gave up 6 bases and J gave up 4 bases; unmatched junction bases: 4. CDR3 sequence: CASSLGQGGTGELFF. As DNA, the CDR3 is TGTGCCAGCAGCTTGGGACAGGGGGGCACCGGGGAGCTGTTTTTT.

This clonotype appeared a few times. The chain joins TRBV27 to TRBJ2-7; TRBD1 might be the D (5 bases). This CDR3 is 11 amino acids long. The V end lost 4 bases, the J end lost 7 bases, and 8 bases lay between the germline ends. Germline CDR1 and CDR2: MNHEY and SMNVEV (reference sequence). CDR3 coding DNA: TGTGCCAGCAGTTCAGGGAATGAGCAGTACTTC. It codes for CASSSGNEQYF.

A few counts support this clonotype. This chain connects TRBV20-1 to TRBJ1-3; 7 bases fit TRBD1. The CDR3 has 14 residues. V dropped 4 bases and J dropped 2; count of bases not matched to a gene: 5. The germline gives CDR1 DFQATT, CDR2 SNEGSKA (reference sequence). The CDR3 loop is CSATNTGAGNTIYF. CDR3 nucleotide sequence: TGCAGTGCTACCAACACAGGGGCTGGAAACACCATATATTTT.

This clonotype was recorded a few times. The V gene is TRBV12-3 or TRBV12-4, the J gene TRBJ1-5; 8 bases are shared with TRBD1. The CDR3 totals 18 residues. V was pared by 5 bases and J by 1 base, with 13 bases of the junction left unmatched. CDR3 in amino acids: CASSLNRAQGGSNQPQHF. The CDR3 nucleotides are TGTGCCAGCAGTCTAAATCGAGCACAGGGGGGGAGCAATCAGCCCCAGCATTTT.

This clonotype came up many times. The chain employs TRBV21-1 and TRBJ2-2. TRBV21-1 is a pseudogene locus. The CDR3 contains 17 residues. CDR3 in DNA: TGTGCCAGCAGCATCCTACCTAGAAGACCCTACACCGGGGAGCTGTTTTTT. Amino acids: CASSILPRRPYTGELFF.

This chain connects TRBV7-2 to TRBJ2-1; no definite D call. Trimming took 5 bases from V and 5 from J, leaving 13 bases between them. Looked up from germline, CDR1 is SGHTA and CDR2 is FQGNSA. This CDR3 is built from 14 residues. The chain's CDR3 is CASSPALVHNEQFF. CDR3 in DNA: TGTGCCAGCAGCCCCGCCCTAGTCCACAATGAGCAGTTCTTC.

The chain couples TRBV7-9 to TRBJ1-2; D uncertain. The V gene lost 4 bases and the J gene lost 7 bases, with 10 bases spanning the gap. From germline, CDR1 is SEHNR and CDR2 FQNEAQ (reference sequence). This CDR3 has 12 residues. CDR3 amino acids: CASSSSIFGYTF. The CDR3 DNA follows: TGTGCCAGCAGCTCCTCTATCTTTGGCTACACCTTC.

This chain uses TRBV27 with TRBJ2-7; D may correspond to TRBD1 or TRBD2 (5 bases each). The length of the CDR3 is 15 residues. V lost 7 bases to trimming and J lost 2 bases, with 18 bases between them. The germline gives CDR1 MNHEY, CDR2 SMNVEV (reference sequence). CDR3 residues: CASKMRGDPTYEQYF. Here the CDR3 DNA reads TGTGCCAGCAAAATGAGAGGGGACCCAACCTACGAGCAGTACTTC.

This sequence joins TRBV7-3 and TRBJ2-3; D unclear. CDR3 length: 15 residues. Germline CDR1 SGHTA, CDR2 FQGTGA. Deletions cut 0 bases from V and 0 bases from J, with 7 bases between. The chain's CDR3 is CASSLTGVSTDTQYF. DNA of the CDR3: TGTGCCAGCAGCTTAACGGGTGTTAGCACAGATACGCAGTATTTT. The full variable domain, in which reference TRBV7-3 and TRBJ2-3 provide the parts outside the CDR3, is GAGVSQTPSNKVTEKGKYVELRCDPISGHTALYWYRQSLGQGPEFLIYFQGTGAADDSGLPNDRFFAVRPEGSVSTLKIQRTERGDSAVYLCASSLTGVSTDTQYFGPGTRLTVL.

The V gene is TRBV7-2, the J gene TRBJ2-7; D is perhaps TRBD1 or TRBD2 (5 bases each). The CDR3 spans 12 residues. V was clipped by 7 bases and J by 0 bases, with 7 bases between them. CDR1 and CDR2 (germline): SGHTA, FQGNSA. For the CDR3, the DNA is TGTGCCAGCAAGGGACCCTCCTACGAGCAGTACTTC. Its protein is CASKGPSYEQYF.

The J gene is TRBJ2-5, the V gene TRBV4-2, with D possibly being TRBD1 or TRBD2 (5 bases each). In germline, CDR1 is LGHNA, CDR2 YNFKEQ. The CDR3 extends over 15 amino acids. V was trimmed by 1 base and J by 7 bases, leaving 16 bases between them. For the CDR3, the DNA is TGTGCCAGCAGCCAAGGTCGGTTAGCGAGGGGGACCCAGTACTTC. It translates to CASSQGRLARGTQYF.

The chain couples TRBV7-9 to TRBJ2-1, with 10 bases that match TRBD2. Germline loops: CDR1 SEHNR, CDR2 FQNEAQ (reference sequence). CDR3 length: 15 amino acids. V lost 2 bases to trimming and J lost 3 bases; unmatched junction nucleotides: 1. CDR3 sequence: CASSLPSGGYNEQFF. The DNA for the CDR3 is TGTGCCAGCAGCTTACCTAGCGGGGGCTACAATGAGCAGTTCTTC.

This chain connects TRBV5-1 to TRBJ2-1, with D unresolved. Germline values: CDR1 SGHRS, CDR2 YFSETQ. V gave up 4 bases and J gave up 6 bases, with 14 bases separating them. CDR3 length equals 14 residues. CDR3 region: CASSRTVVGNEQFF. The CDR3 nucleotides read TGCGCCAGCAGCCGCACAGTGGTAGGCAATGAGCAGTTCTTC. Supplemented by reference TRBV5-1 and TRBJ2-1, the full variable domain reads KAGVTQTPRYLIKTRGQQVTLSCSPISGHRSVSWYQQTPGQGLQFLFEYFSETQRNKGNFPGRFSGRQFSNSRSEMNVSTLELGDSALYLCASSRTVVGNEQFFGPGTRLTVL.

This clonotype was seen only a few times. The gene calls are TRBV7-9 and TRBJ2-2, with 8 nucleotides matching TRBD2. CDR1 is SEHNR, CDR2 FQNEAQ, per germline (reference sequence). CDR3 length equals 13 residues. The V gene end was trimmed by 8 bases and the J gene end by 6 bases; junction bases not matched to a gene: 5. In nucleotides, the CDR3 is TGTGCCAGCCGACGGGAGGGCGCCGGGGAGCTGTTTTTT. As protein: CASRREGAGELFF.

This clonotype has just a few counts. The chain is built from TRBV19 and TRBJ2-7; D tentatively reads TRBD1 or TRBD2 (5 bases each). Trimming took off 8 bases at V and 1 base at J, with 15 bases between the two ends. CDR3 length: 14 residues. Germline loops: CDR1 LNHDA, CDR2 SQIVND (reference sequence). The CDR3 loop is CASSSPGRSYEQYF. CDR3 coding DNA: TGTGCCAGTTCCAGCCCGGGACGGTCCTACGAGCAGTACTTC.

The chain recombines TRBV7-3 with TRBJ2-3; 7 bases map to TRBD2. This CDR3 is 16 amino acids long. Germline V CDR1 and CDR2: SGHTA, FQGTGA. The V segment lost 2 bases and the J segment 2 bases; nucleotides outside the gene matches: 7. CDR3 protein: CASSLEGRGNTDTQYF. CDR3 in DNA: TGTGCCAGCAGCTTAGAGGGGCGGGGGAACACAGATACGCAGTATTTT.

The chain employs TRBV12-3 or TRBV12-4 and TRBJ1-1; perhaps TRBD1 as D (6 bases). This CDR3 region has 14 residues. V lost 8 bases and J 4 bases, leaving 17 bases between the germline ends. The CDR3 nucleotides are TGTGCCAGCGGGCTGGGGGGCAGGGTCACTGAAGCTTTCTTT. Translation gives CASGLGGRVTEAFF.

This clonotype was recorded at least ten times. The chain recombines TRBV20-1 with TRBJ1-1; 10 nucleotides line up with TRBD1. Trimming took 5 bases from V and 4 from J; bases not matched to a gene: 4. The CDR3 has 13 amino acids. CDR1 is DFQATT and CDR2 is SNEGSKA in the germline V gene (reference sequence). The CDR3 DNA reads as TGCAGTGCTCGGACAGGGGGTAGCACTGAAGCTTTCTTT. It codes for CSARTGGSTEAFF.